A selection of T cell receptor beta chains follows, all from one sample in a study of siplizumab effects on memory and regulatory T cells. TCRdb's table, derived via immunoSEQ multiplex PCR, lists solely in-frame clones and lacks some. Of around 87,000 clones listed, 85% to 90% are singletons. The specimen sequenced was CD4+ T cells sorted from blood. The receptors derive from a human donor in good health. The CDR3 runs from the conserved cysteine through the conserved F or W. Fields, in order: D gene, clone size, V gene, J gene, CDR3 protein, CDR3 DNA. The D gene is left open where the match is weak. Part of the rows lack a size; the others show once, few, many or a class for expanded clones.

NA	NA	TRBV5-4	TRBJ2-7	CASSLEVGQGLSEQYF	TGTGCCAGCAGCTTGGAGGTGGGGCAGGGCCTATCCGAGCAGTACTTC
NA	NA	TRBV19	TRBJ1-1	CASSPQYGVVGAFF	TGTGCCAGTAGCCCGCAGTATGGGGTCGTGGGGGCTTTCTTT
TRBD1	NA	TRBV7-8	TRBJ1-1	CASSPVQGRITEAFF	TGTGCCAGCAGCCCAGTACAGGGGAGGATCACTGAAGCTTTCTTT
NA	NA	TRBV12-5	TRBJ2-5	CASGLVGETQYF	TGTGCTAGTGGCCTCGTGGGCGAGACCCAGTACTTC
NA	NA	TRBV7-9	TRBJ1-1	CASSPELPHTEAFF	TGTGCCAGCAGCCCTGAATTACCGCACACTGAAGCTTTCTTT
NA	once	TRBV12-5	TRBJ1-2	CASGLVIGQGTSYGYTF	TGTGCTAGTGGTTTGGTAATCGGCCAGGGGACAAGCTATGGCTACACCTTC
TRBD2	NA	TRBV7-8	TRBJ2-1	CASSPARTSGYNEQFF	TGTGCCAGCAGCCCGGCGAGGACTAGCGGTTACAATGAGCAGTTCTTC
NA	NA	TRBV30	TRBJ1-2	CAWRGGGYGYTF	TGTGCCTGGAGGGGAGGGGGGTACGGCTACACCTTC
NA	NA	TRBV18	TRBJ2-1	CASSPPGREQFF	TGTGCCAGCTCACCCCCAGGAAGAGAGCAGTTCTTC
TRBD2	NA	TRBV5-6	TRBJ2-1	CASSAQSGTRDEQFF	TGTGCCAGCAGCGCCCAATCCGGGACTAGGGATGAGCAGTTCTTC
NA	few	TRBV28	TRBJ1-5	CATRYSNQPQHF	TGTGCCACCAGGTATAGCAATCAGCCCCAGCATTTT
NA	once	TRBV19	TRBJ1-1	CASQGSGTLNTEAFF	TGTGCCAGTCAAGGTTCCGGGACATTGAACACTGAAGCTTTCTTT
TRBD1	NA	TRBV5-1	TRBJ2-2	CASRPPGQTNTGELFF	TGCGCCAGCAGGCCTCCGGGACAGACGAACACCGGGGAGCTGTTTTTT
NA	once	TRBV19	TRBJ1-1	CASSIDMDPGAKAFF	TGTGCCAGTAGTATAGATATGGACCCCGGAGCCAAAGCTTTCTTT
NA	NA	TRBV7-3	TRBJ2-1	CASSSKRSLGRRNEQFF	TGTGCCAGCAGCTCTAAACGATCCCTAGGGCGTCGCAATGAGCAGTTCTTC
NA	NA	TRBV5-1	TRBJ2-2	CASSLGNTGELFF	TGCGCCAGCAGCTTGGGGAACACCGGGGAGCTGTTTTTT
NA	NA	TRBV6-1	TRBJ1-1	CASSEVGIEAFF	TGTGCCAGCAGTGAAGTTGGTATTGAAGCTTTCTTT
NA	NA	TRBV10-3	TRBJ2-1	CAISESGESYNEQFF	TGTGCCATCAGTGAGTCAGGTGAATCCTACAATGAGCAGTTCTTC
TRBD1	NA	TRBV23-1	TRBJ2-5	CASWGQEQETQYF	TGCGCCAGCTGGGGACAGGAGCAAGAGACCCAGTACTTC
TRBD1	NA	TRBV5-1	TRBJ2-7	CASSLEGTGRRGSYEQYF	TGCGCCAGCAGCTTGGAGGGGACAGGTAGGAGGGGCTCCTACGAGCAGTACTTC
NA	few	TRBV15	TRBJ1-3	CATRPFESSGNTIYF	TGTGCCACAAGACCCTTCGAAAGCTCTGGAAACACCATATATTTT
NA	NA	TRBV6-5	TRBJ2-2	CASRGDTGELFF	TGTGCCTCACGCGGGGACACCGGGGAGCTGTTTTTT
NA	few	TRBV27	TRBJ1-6	CASSLSVRGSRSPLHF	TGTGCCAGCAGTTTATCAGTCAGGGGAAGCCGGTCACCCCTCCACTTT
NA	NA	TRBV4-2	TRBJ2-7	CASSQWLRSEDEQYF	TGTGCCAGCAGCCAATGGTTGCGGTCCGAAGACGAGCAGTACTTC
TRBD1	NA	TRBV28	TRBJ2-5	CASSGVDRAGWETQYF	TGTGCCAGCAGTGGGGTAGACAGGGCCGGTTGGGAGACCCAGTACTTC
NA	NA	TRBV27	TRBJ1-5	CASSNQPFNQPQHF	TGTGCCAGCAGTAATCAACCTTTCAATCAGCCCCAGCATTTT
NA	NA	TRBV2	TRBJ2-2	CASRDYGSGELFF	TGTGCCAGCAGGGACTACGGTAGTGGGGAGCTGTTTTTT
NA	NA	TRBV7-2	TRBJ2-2	CASRGRGDTGELFF	TGTGCCAGCAGGGGTCGAGGGGACACCGGGGAGCTGTTTTTT
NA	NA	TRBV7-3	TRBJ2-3	CASSQTGTHLDTQYF	TGTGCCAGCAGCCAAACCGGGACACACCTAGATACGCAGTATTTT